This T cell receptor beta chain was captured by sequencing in a study of cytomegalovirus exposure and HLA in healthy donors. Separate from the roughly 720-subject first cohort, the approximately 120-subject validation cohort was the one that the donors belonged to. Of note for this clone: Its target is not known.

Here immunoSEQ multiplex PCR was the method, and the copy in TCRdb shows in-frame clones only, minus some. Of about 270,000 clones in the sample, approximately 83% were seen once. CDR3 length: 13 amino acids. Trimming took 0 bases from V and 5 from J, leaving 8 bases between them. Germline V gene sequence: CDR1 SGDLS, CDR2 YYNGEE. Notes on the study in general: Most TCR sequences showed up rarely, but some public TCRs showed up in many donors. In vitro confirmation showed three CMV-associated chains to be CMV antigen specific.

The receptor was derived from a woman aged 18-30 years in good health and CMV-seronegative. The sample consisted of PBMCs. The genes are TRBV9 and TRBJ1-1; D not resolved. The CDR3 loop reads CASSVATGTEAFF. The CDR3 DNA is TGTGCCAGCAGCGTAGCTACGGGGACTGAAGCTTTCTTT.